This is a list of T cell receptor beta chains from one sample in a study of blood T cell repertoires in COVID-19. Produced via immunoSEQ multiplex PCR; TCRdb's table is partial and in-frame only. The profile shows around 78,000 clones, less than 95% of them singletons. Specimen: peripheral blood. These receptors came from a woman in her forties or fifties in a cohort sampled during active COVID-19. Each CDR3 is given with its conserved first and last residue. The order of the fields is V gene, clone size, J gene, D gene, CDR3 protein, CDR3 DNA. The D gene is left open where the match is weak. Expanded clones get a size class; other rows say once, few or many, or leave the size out.

v_gene: TRBV7-3; abundance: -; j_gene: TRBJ2-1; d_gene: TRBD2; CDR3aa: CASSLRGGPPTHPPGEQFF; CDR3nt: TGTGCCAGCAGCTTACGGGGGGGCCCCCCAACTCACCCGCCCGGTGAGCAGTTCTTC
v_gene: TRBV5-1; abundance: -; j_gene: TRBJ1-1; d_gene: -; CDR3aa: CASSFDSSIMNTEAFF; CDR3nt: TGCGCCAGCAGCTTCGACAGCTCCATTATGAACACTGAAGCTTTCTTT
v_gene: TRBV20-1; abundance: -; j_gene: TRBJ2-1; d_gene: TRBD2; CDR3aa: CSASFSGRYNEQFF; CDR3nt: TGCAGTGCTAGTTTCAGCGGGAGATACAATGAGCAGTTCTTC
v_gene: TRBV7-3; abundance: -; j_gene: TRBJ2-5; d_gene: TRBD2; CDR3aa: CASSLNSGLEETQYF; CDR3nt: TGTGCCAGCAGCCTAAACTCGGGACTAGAAGAGACCCAGTACTTC
v_gene: TRBV6-1; abundance: -; j_gene: TRBJ1-5; d_gene: -; CDR3aa: CASSDGRGGQPQHF; CDR3nt: TGTGCCAGCAGTGATGGGAGGGGCGGTCAGCCCCAGCATTTT
v_gene: TRBV5-1; abundance: -; j_gene: TRBJ2-7; d_gene: -; CDR3aa: CASSFGGTASHYEQYF; CDR3nt: TGCGCCAGCAGCTTTGGCGGGACAGCAAGTCACTACGAGCAGTACTTC
v_gene: TRBV27; abundance: few; j_gene: TRBJ1-6; d_gene: TRBD1; CDR3aa: CASSSLTGGQSPLHF; CDR3nt: TGTGCCAGCAGTTCGCTGACAGGGGGCCAATCACCCCTCCACTTT
v_gene: TRBV19; abundance: -; j_gene: TRBJ1-1; d_gene: -; CDR3aa: CASRDDSMNTEAFF; CDR3nt: TGTGCCAGTAGGGACGACAGCATGAACACTGAAGCTTTCTTT
v_gene: TRBV2; abundance: -; j_gene: TRBJ2-3; d_gene: -; CDR3aa: CASSGFIDTQYF; CDR3nt: TGTGCCAGCAGTGGTTTCATAGATACGCAGTATTTT
v_gene: TRBV28; abundance: -; j_gene: TRBJ1-1; d_gene: -; CDR3aa: CASIPSLSGGYTEAFF; CDR3nt: TGTGCCAGCATCCCTTCGCTCTCGGGGGGGTATACTGAAGCTTTCTTT
v_gene: TRBV2; abundance: -; j_gene: TRBJ1-4; d_gene: -; CDR3aa: CASSAGHRTDEKLFF; CDR3nt: TGTGCCAGCAGTGCCGGTCACAGAACAGATGAAAAACTGTTTTTT
v_gene: TRBV30; abundance: -; j_gene: TRBJ1-1; d_gene: -; CDR3aa: CAWRALAMEAFF; CDR3nt: TGTGCCTGGAGGGCCCTTGCCATGGAAGCTTTCTTT
v_gene: TRBV4-1; abundance: -; j_gene: TRBJ2-7; d_gene: -; CDR3aa: CASSPTYPSYEQYF; CDR3nt: TGCGCCAGCAGCCCCACATATCCCTCCTACGAGCAGTACTTC
v_gene: TRBV7-3; abundance: -; j_gene: TRBJ2-3; d_gene: TRBD2; CDR3aa: CASSPRLAGLTDTQYF; CDR3nt: TGTGCCAGCAGCCCTCGACTAGCGGGACTCACAGATACGCAGTATTTT
v_gene: TRBV10-3; abundance: few; j_gene: TRBJ1-2; d_gene: -; CDR3aa: CAISQGSMYGYTF; CDR3nt: TGTGCCATCAGCCAGGGTTCCATGTATGGCTACACCTTC
v_gene: TRBV18; abundance: few; j_gene: TRBJ2-1; d_gene: TRBD2; CDR3aa: CASSSGSTSGTLNEQFF; CDR3nt: TGTGCCAGCTCATCAGGTTCTACTAGCGGGACCCTCAATGAGCAGTTCTTC
v_gene: TRBV3-1/TRBV3-2; abundance: few; j_gene: TRBJ2-1; d_gene: -; CDR3aa: CASSQDQREINEQFF; CDR3nt: TGTGCCAGCAGCCAAGACCAGAGGGAAATAAATGAGCAGTTCTTC
v_gene: TRBV29-1; abundance: -; j_gene: TRBJ1-2; d_gene: TRBD1; CDR3aa: CSVGQGVPQANYGYTF; CDR3nt: TGCAGCGTCGGACAGGGAGTTCCTCAAGCTAACTATGGCTACACCTTC
v_gene: TRBV15; abundance: -; j_gene: TRBJ2-7; d_gene: -; CDR3aa: CATSRVGSEQYF; CDR3nt: TGTGCCACCAGCAGAGTAGGGAGCGAGCAGTACTTC
v_gene: TRBV5-5; abundance: -; j_gene: TRBJ2-2; d_gene: TRBD2; CDR3aa: CASSLSASGRAGELFF; CDR3nt: TGTGCCAGCAGCTTGTCGGCTAGCGGGAGGGCCGGGGAGCTGTTTTTT
v_gene: TRBV28; abundance: once; j_gene: TRBJ2-3; d_gene: TRBD2; CDR3aa: CASSFGGRSTDTQYF; CDR3nt: TGTGCCAGCAGTTTTGGCGGGAGAAGCACAGATACGCAGTATTTT
v_gene: TRBV7-9; abundance: -; j_gene: TRBJ1-4; d_gene: -; CDR3aa: CASSSDSGNEKLFF; CDR3nt: TGTGCCAGCAGCTCGGACAGTGGTAATGAAAAACTGTTTTTT
v_gene: TRBV28; abundance: -; j_gene: TRBJ1-2; d_gene: TRBD1; CDR3aa: CASSNQGANGYGYTF; CDR3nt: TGTGCCAGCAGTAACCAGGGGGCCAATGGTTATGGCTACACCTTC
v_gene: TRBV11-3; abundance: -; j_gene: TRBJ2-1; d_gene: TRBD2; CDR3aa: CASSLAGTSGLYNEQFF; CDR3nt: TGTGCCAGCAGCTTAGCGGGTACTAGCGGCTTATACAATGAGCAGTTCTTC
v_gene: TRBV6-6; abundance: -; j_gene: TRBJ2-7; d_gene: TRBD1; CDR3aa: CASITGTGSYEQYF; CDR3nt: TGTGCCAGCATTACCGGGACAGGGTCCTACGAGCAGTACTTC
v_gene: TRBV6-5; abundance: -; j_gene: TRBJ1-2; d_gene: -; CDR3aa: CASSREGGRSYGYTF; CDR3nt: TGTGCCAGCAGCCGGGAAGGTGGAAGGAGCTATGGCTACACCTTC
v_gene: TRBV2; abundance: -; j_gene: TRBJ2-1; d_gene: -; CDR3aa: CASQRGTFSGGEQFF; CDR3nt: TGTGCCAGCCAACGAGGGACTTTTTCGGGCGGTGAGCAGTTCTTC
v_gene: TRBV5-1; abundance: -; j_gene: TRBJ1-1; d_gene: -; CDR3aa: CASSPPADSEAFF; CDR3nt: TGCGCCAGCAGCCCCCCCGCGGACAGTGAAGCTTTCTTT
v_gene: TRBV28; abundance: -; j_gene: TRBJ1-2; d_gene: TRBD1; CDR3aa: CASTPAGGSANYGYTF; CDR3nt: TGTGCCAGCACCCCAGCAGGGGGTTCAGCTAACTATGGCTACACCTTC
v_gene: TRBV9; abundance: few; j_gene: TRBJ2-2; d_gene: -; CDR3aa: CASSVEGWGAGELFF; CDR3nt: TGTGCCAGCAGCGTAGAAGGATGGGGGGCCGGGGAGCTGTTTTTT
v_gene: TRBV4-2; abundance: few; j_gene: TRBJ2-1; d_gene: TRBD2; CDR3aa: CASSQDQTTSAYNEQFF; CDR3nt: TGTGCCAGCAGCCAGGATCAAACCACTAGCGCCTACAATGAGCAGTTCTTC
v_gene: TRBV5-1; abundance: -; j_gene: TRBJ2-2; d_gene: TRBD2; CDR3aa: CASTPGGTSGAGELFF; CDR3nt: TGCGCCAGCACCCCCGGCGGGACTAGCGGGGCCGGGGAGCTGTTTTTT
v_gene: TRBV28; abundance: -; j_gene: TRBJ1-1; d_gene: TRBD1; CDR3aa: CASSLWGTANTEAFF; CDR3nt: TGTGCCAGCAGTTTATGGGGGACAGCGAACACTGAAGCTTTCTTT
v_gene: TRBV19; abundance: -; j_gene: TRBJ2-4; d_gene: -; CDR3aa: CASRTLGSQNIQYF; CDR3nt: TGTGCCAGTAGGACCCTAGGGAGCCAGAACATTCAGTACTTC
v_gene: TRBV5-1; abundance: -; j_gene: TRBJ2-7; d_gene: TRBD1; CDR3aa: CASSLGRTGEYEQYF; CDR3nt: TGCGCCAGCAGCTTGGGCCGGACAGGGGAATACGAGCAGTACTTC
v_gene: TRBV6-5; abundance: -; j_gene: TRBJ1-5; d_gene: -; CDR3aa: CASSYDRRNQPQHF; CDR3nt: TGTGCCAGCAGTTATGACAGACGCAATCAGCCCCAGCATTTT
v_gene: TRBV6-1; abundance: -; j_gene: TRBJ1-2; d_gene: TRBD1; CDR3aa: CASSERVGTGPVRYGYTF; CDR3nt: TGTGCCAGCAGTGAGCGCGTGGGGACAGGGCCCGTACGGTATGGCTACACCTTC
v_gene: TRBV18; abundance: -; j_gene: TRBJ2-7; d_gene: -; CDR3aa: CASSPQEVKGGKVEQYF; CDR3nt: TGTGCCAGCTCACCACAAGAGGTGAAAGGAGGGAAGGTCGAGCAGTACTTC
v_gene: TRBV28; abundance: -; j_gene: TRBJ2-4; d_gene: TRBD1; CDR3aa: CASSLSRDRTFLYF; CDR3nt: TGTGCCAGCAGTTTATCAAGGGACAGGACTTTCTTGTACTTC
v_gene: TRBV4-1; abundance: -; j_gene: TRBJ2-3; d_gene: TRBD1; CDR3aa: CASSQVTQGAGTDTQYF; CDR3nt: TGCGCCAGCAGCCAAGTGACCCAGGGGGCCGGAACAGATACGCAGTATTTT
v_gene: TRBV30; abundance: -; j_gene: TRBJ1-5; d_gene: -; CDR3aa: CAWSALPGSQHF; CDR3nt: TGTGCCTGGAGTGCTCTTCCCGGTTCCCAGCATTTT
v_gene: TRBV15; abundance: -; j_gene: TRBJ1-1; d_gene: -; CDR3aa: CATLGLPIRTEAFF; CDR3nt: TGTGCCACCCTGGGCCTTCCAATCCGCACTGAAGCTTTCTTT
v_gene: TRBV6-5; abundance: -; j_gene: TRBJ1-1; d_gene: TRBD1; CDR3aa: CASSYSQGAVSTEAFF; CDR3nt: TGTGCCAGCAGTTACTCGCAGGGGGCCGTCAGCACTGAAGCTTTCTTT
v_gene: TRBV28; abundance: -; j_gene: TRBJ2-3; d_gene: -; CDR3aa: CASSSFGDITDTQYF; CDR3nt: TGTGCCAGCAGTTCCTTCGGGGACATTACAGATACGCAGTATTTT
v_gene: TRBV27; abundance: medium-sized; j_gene: TRBJ2-3; d_gene: -; CDR3aa: CASSLSEEGPDTQYF; CDR3nt: TGTGCCAGCAGTTTATCGGAGGAGGGGCCGGATACGCAGTATTTT
v_gene: TRBV7-3; abundance: once; j_gene: TRBJ1-2; d_gene: TRBD1; CDR3aa: CASSPGQGDYGYTF; CDR3nt: TGTGCCAGCAGCCCGGGACAGGGGGACTATGGCTACACCTTC
v_gene: TRBV7-6; abundance: -; j_gene: TRBJ2-3; d_gene: TRBD2; CDR3aa: CASSLRSGSGGDTQYF; CDR3nt: TGTGCCAGCAGCTTACGGAGCGGGAGTGGGGGAGATACGCAGTATTTT
v_gene: TRBV12-3/TRBV12-4; abundance: -; j_gene: TRBJ1-5; d_gene: -; CDR3aa: CASSPNSNQPQHF; CDR3nt: TGTGCCAGCAGCCCCAATAGCAATCAGCCCCAGCATTTT
v_gene: TRBV18; abundance: once; j_gene: TRBJ2-4; d_gene: -; CDR3aa: CASSPNLQGAKNIQYF; CDR3nt: TGTGCCAGCTCACCGAACCTCCAGGGGGCCAAAAACATTCAGTACTTC
v_gene: TRBV28; abundance: -; j_gene: TRBJ1-1; d_gene: -; CDR3aa: CASSSDSPAGTEAFF; CDR3nt: TGTGCCAGCAGTTCAGACAGCCCAGCAGGGACTGAAGCTTTCTTT
v_gene: TRBV10-1; abundance: -; j_gene: TRBJ1-5; d_gene: -; CDR3aa: CASSDMPRVLNHQPQHF; CDR3nt: TGCGCCAGCTCCGACATGCCGCGGGTCTTAAACCATCAGCCCCAGCATTTT
v_gene: TRBV28; abundance: -; j_gene: TRBJ1-1; d_gene: -; CDR3aa: CASSGAPFGTEAFF; CDR3nt: TGTGCCAGCAGTGGGGCCCCCTTCGGCACTGAAGCTTTCTTT
v_gene: TRBV7-3; abundance: -; j_gene: TRBJ2-2; d_gene: -; CDR3aa: CASSPPSSGGELFF; CDR3nt: TGTGCCAGCAGCCCCCCCAGTTCAGGCGGGGAGCTGTTTTTT
v_gene: TRBV27; abundance: -; j_gene: TRBJ2-1; d_gene: TRBD2; CDR3aa: CASSLSGRAHEQFF; CDR3nt: TGTGCCAGCAGTTTATCCGGGAGGGCTCATGAGCAGTTCTTC